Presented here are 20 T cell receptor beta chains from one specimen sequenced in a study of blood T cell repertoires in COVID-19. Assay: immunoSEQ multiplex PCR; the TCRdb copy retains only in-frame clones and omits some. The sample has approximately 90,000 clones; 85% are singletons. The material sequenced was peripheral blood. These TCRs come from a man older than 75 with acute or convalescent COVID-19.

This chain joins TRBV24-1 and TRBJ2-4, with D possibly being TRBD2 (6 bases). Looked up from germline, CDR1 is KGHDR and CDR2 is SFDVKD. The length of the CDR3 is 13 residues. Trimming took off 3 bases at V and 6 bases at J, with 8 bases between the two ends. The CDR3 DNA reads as TGTGCCACCAGTGATGGGGGGTTAAACATTCAGTACTTC. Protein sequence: CATSDGGLNIQYF.

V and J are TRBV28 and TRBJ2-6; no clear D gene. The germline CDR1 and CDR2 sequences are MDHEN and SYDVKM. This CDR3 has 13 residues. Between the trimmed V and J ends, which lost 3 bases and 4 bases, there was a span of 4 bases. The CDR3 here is CASSFPGANVLTF. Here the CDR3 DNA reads TGTGCCAGCAGTTTCCCAGGGGCCAACGTCCTGACTTTC.

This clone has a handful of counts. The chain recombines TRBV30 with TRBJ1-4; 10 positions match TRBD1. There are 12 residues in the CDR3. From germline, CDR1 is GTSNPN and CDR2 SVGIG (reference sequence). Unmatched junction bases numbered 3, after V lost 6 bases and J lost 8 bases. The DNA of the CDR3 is TGTGCCTGCCAGGACAGGGGGGAAAAACTGTTTTTT. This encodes CACQDRGEKLFF.

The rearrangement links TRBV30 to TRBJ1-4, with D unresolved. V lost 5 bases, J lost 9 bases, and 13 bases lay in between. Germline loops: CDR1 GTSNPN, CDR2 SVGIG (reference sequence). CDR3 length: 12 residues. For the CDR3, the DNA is TGTGCCTGGGAGAATAGAAATCAAAAACTGTTTTTT. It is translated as CAWENRNQKLFF.

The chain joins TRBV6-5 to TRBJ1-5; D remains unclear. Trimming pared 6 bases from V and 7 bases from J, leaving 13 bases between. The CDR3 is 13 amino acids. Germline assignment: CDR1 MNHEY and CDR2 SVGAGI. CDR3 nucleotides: TGTGCCAGCAGATCGAAATACGGGCAGCCCCAGCATTTT. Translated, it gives CASRSKYGQPQHF.

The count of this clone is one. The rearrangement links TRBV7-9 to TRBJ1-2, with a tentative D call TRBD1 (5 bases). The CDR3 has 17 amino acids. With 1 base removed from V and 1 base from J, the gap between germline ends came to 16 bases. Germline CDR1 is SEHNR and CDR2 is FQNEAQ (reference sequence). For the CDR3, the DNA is TGTGCCAGCAGCTTAGGAGGCGTCTCAGGGCTTAACTATGGCTACACCTTC. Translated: CASSLGGVSGLNYGYTF.

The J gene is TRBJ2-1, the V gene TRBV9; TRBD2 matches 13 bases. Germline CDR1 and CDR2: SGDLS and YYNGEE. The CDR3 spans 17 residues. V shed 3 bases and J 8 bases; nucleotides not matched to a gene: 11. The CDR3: CASSARTSGSRIHEQFF. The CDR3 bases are TGTGCCAGCAGCGCCAGGACTAGCGGGAGTCGGATCCATGAGCAGTTCTTC.

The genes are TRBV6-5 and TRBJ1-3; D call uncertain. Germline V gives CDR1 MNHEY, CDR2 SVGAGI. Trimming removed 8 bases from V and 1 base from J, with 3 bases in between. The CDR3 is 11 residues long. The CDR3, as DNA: TGTGCCAGCCTATCTGGAAACACCATATATTTT. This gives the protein CASLSGNTIYF.

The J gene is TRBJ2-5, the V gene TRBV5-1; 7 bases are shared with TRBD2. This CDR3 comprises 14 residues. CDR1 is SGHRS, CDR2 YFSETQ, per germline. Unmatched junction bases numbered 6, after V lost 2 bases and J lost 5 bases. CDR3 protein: CASSFGGSVETQYF. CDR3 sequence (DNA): TGCGCCAGCAGCTTCGGCGGGAGCGTTGAGACCCAGTACTTC.

This CDR3 is CASSPMTSNTGELFF. Here the CDR3 DNA reads TGTGCCAGCAGCCCGATGACTAGCAACACCGGGGAGCTGTTTTTT. The chain employs TRBV11-2 and TRBJ2-2, with 7 bases identical to TRBD2. The CDR3 length is 15 residues. V lost 5 bases and J lost 2; bases outside the gene matches: 5. CDR1 and CDR2 (germline): SGHAT, FQNNGV.

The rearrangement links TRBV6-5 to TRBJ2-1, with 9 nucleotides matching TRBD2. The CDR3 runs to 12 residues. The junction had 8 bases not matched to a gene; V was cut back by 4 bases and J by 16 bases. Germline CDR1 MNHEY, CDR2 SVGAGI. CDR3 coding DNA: TGTGCCAGCAGTTTGGGCGGGAGGGCCTTCTTCTTC. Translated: CASSLGGRAFFF.

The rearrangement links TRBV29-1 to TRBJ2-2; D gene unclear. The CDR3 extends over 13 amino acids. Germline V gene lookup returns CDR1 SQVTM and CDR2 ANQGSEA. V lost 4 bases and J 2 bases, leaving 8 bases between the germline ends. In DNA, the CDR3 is TGCAGCGTTGTTCAAGCCAACACCGGGGAGCTGTTTTTT. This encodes CSVVQANTGELFF.

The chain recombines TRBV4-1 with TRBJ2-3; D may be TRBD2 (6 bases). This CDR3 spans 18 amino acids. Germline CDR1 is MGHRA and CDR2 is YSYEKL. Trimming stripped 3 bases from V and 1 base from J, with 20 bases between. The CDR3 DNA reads TGCGCCAGCAGCCAGAGCGGTTCGGCGGAGGGCGGCACAGATACGCAGTATTTT. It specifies CASSQSGSAEGGTDTQYF.

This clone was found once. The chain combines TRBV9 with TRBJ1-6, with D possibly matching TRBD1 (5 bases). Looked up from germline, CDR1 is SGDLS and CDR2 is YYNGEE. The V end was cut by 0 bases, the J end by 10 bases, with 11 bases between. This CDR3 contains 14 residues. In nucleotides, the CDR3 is TGTGCCAGCAGCGTAGCTACGGGGGACTCACCCCTCCACTTT. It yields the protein CASSVATGDSPLHF.

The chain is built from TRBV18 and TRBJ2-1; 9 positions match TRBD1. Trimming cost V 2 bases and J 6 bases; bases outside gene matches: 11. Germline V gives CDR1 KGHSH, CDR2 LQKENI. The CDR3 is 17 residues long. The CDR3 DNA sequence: TGTGCCAGCTCACCAAGTTTAAGGACAGGGGTAGGCAATGAGCAGTTCTTC. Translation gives CASSPSLRTGVGNEQFF.

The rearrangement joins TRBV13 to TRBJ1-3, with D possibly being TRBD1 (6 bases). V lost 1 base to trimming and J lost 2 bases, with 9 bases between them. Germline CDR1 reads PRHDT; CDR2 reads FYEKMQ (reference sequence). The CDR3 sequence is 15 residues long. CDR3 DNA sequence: TGTGCCAGCAGCTTAGACGGGGGGCCTGGAAACACCATATATTTT. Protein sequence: CASSLDGGPGNTIYF.

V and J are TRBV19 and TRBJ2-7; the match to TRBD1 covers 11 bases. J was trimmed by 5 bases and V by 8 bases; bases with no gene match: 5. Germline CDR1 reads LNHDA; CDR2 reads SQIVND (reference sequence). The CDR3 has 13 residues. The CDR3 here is CASVGQGDHEQYF. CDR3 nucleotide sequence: TGTGCCAGTGTGGGACAGGGGGACCACGAGCAGTACTTC.

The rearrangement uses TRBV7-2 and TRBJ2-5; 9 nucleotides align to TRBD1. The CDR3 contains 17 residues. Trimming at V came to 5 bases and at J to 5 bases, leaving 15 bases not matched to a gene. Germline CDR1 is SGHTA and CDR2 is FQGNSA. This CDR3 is CASSPSGTGFSLETQYF. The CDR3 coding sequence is TGTGCCAGCAGCCCGAGTGGGACAGGGTTTAGTCTGGAGACCCAGTACTTC.

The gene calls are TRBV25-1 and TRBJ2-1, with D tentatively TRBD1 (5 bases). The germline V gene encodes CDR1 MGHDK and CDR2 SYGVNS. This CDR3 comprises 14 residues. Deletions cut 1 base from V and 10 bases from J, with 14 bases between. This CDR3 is CASSEFPRVGEQFF. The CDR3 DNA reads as TGTGCCAGCAGTGAATTCCCCAGGGTTGGAGAGCAGTTCTTC.

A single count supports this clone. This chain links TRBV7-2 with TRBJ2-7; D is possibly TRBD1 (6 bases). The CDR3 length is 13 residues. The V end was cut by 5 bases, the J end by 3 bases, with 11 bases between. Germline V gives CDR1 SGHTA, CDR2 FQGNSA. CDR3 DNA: TGTGCCAGCAGCAAGCCAGGGGTCTACGAGCAGTACTTC. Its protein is CASSKPGVYEQYF.